The T cell receptor beta chain under discussion was sequenced for a study of blood T cell repertoires in COVID-19. Across the study: The analysed material was cDNA or gDNA that came from T cells, B-cell-depleted T cells, or PBMCs.

Method: immunoSEQ multiplex PCR; TCRdb's copy keeps in-frame clones and lacks some. The sample gives about 200,000 clones, 86% of which show up once; about 2.2% is in the top ten. The CDR3 extends over 13 amino acids. Per germline, CDR1 ENHRY and CDR2 SYGVKD. Between the trimmed V and J ends, which lost 8 bases and 1 base, there was a span of 9 bases. This TCR came from a woman between 50 and 59 years old with acute or convalescent COVID-19. V usage is TRBV10-3 and J usage is TRBJ1-5; D is unclear. The sample was peripheral blood. In DNA form, the CDR3 reads TGTGCCATCGGGAGCGGGAGCAATCAGCCCCAGCATTTT. This encodes CAIGSGSNQPQHF.